Below are 12 T cell receptor beta chains sequenced from a single sample in a study of blood T cells in healthy people across ages. The second PCR ran roughly 6 to 12 cycles with a sample-barcoded 5' primer and J-beta primers. TCRdb reprocessed the 5' RACE reads via MiXCR and lists one record per CDR3 protein. This sample yields around 870,000 distinct CDR3 sequences, of which less than 35% are seen a single time; roughly 17% belongs to the top ten. Sequenced input: blood. The receptors shown here come from an elderly woman in good health.

This clonotype was recorded at least ten times. The V gene is TRBV27, the J gene TRBJ1-2; no clear D gene. Trimming took off 3 bases at V and 1 base at J, with 15 bases between the two ends. CDR1 is MNHEY, CDR2 SMNVEV, per germline (reference sequence). The CDR3 length is 16 residues. The chain's CDR3 is CASSFRRRLLNYGYTF. In DNA form, the CDR3 reads TGTGCCAGCAGTTTCCGACGGCGACTTCTTAACTATGGCTACACCTTC.

The CDR3 reads CASSFGGGGRPGGDTQYF. The DNA for the CDR3 is TGTGCCAGCAGCTTTGGGGGGGGGGGACGTCCCGGTGGAGATACGCAGTATTTT. The V call is TRBV7-2, the J call TRBJ2-3, with TRBD2 identical over 7 bases. CDR3 length: 18 residues. V was clipped by 3 bases and J by 5 bases; unmatched bases: 17. Germline lookup yields CDR1 SGHTA and CDR2 FQGNSA.

This chain links TRBV27 with TRBJ1-5, with 9 bases aligning to TRBD1. The CDR3 covers 13 residues. The germline V gene encodes CDR1 MNHEY and CDR2 SMNVEV (reference sequence). V trimming: 8 bases; J trimming: 6 bases; junction bases outside the gene matches: 5. CDR3 region: CASRDRDFQPQHF. CDR3 coding DNA: TGTGCCAGCCGGGACAGGGATTTTCAGCCCCAGCATTTT.

This chain connects TRBV27 to TRBJ2-7, with 13 bases fitting TRBD2. This CDR3 comprises 15 residues. V lost 0 bases and J lost 12; bases outside the gene matches: 8. Germline loops: CDR1 MNHEY, CDR2 SMNVEV (reference sequence). In DNA form, the CDR3 reads TGTGCCAGCAGTTTATCATCGGGACTAGCGGGATTTTTGTACTTC. This encodes CASSLSSGLAGFLYF.

This clonotype was observed many times. V and J are TRBV12-3 or TRBV12-4 and TRBJ1-1, with 8 bases lining up with TRBD1. The CDR3 consists of 15 residues. V lost 3 bases, J lost 7 bases, and 10 bases stayed unmatched. CDR3 protein: CASSFWTGRSREAFF. In nucleotides, the CDR3 is TGTGCCAGCAGTTTTTGGACAGGGCGAAGCCGTGAAGCTTTCTTT.

This clonotype was found many times. The rearrangement joins TRBV7-2 to TRBJ2-7; D may match TRBD1 or TRBD2 (5 bases each). This CDR3 is built from 14 residues. The V end was cut by 1 base, the J end by 4 bases, with 11 bases between. Germline CDR1 is SGHTA and CDR2 is FQGNSA. CDR3 protein: CASSLGGYRYEQYF. The CDR3 DNA reads as TGTGCCAGCAGCTTAGGGGGGTACAGATACGAGCAGTACTTC.

This clonotype was found a few times. The chain couples TRBV7-8 to TRBJ1-4, with D perhaps matching TRBD1 (5 bases). The V gene lost 3 bases and the J gene lost 7 bases, with 9 bases spanning the gap. Germline CDR1 and CDR2: SGHVS and FQNEAQ. The CDR3 extends over 13 amino acids. The CDR3 coding sequence is TGTGCCAGCAGCTTGTACAGGAGTGAAAAACTGTTTTTT. Translated, it gives CASSLYRSEKLFF.

Details on this clonotype: At one of its ends the junction is not consistent with the germline gene, which may arise from a read error. The chain is built from TRBV4-1 and TRBJ2-7; 7 bases match TRBD2. Germline V gene data show CDR1 as MGHRA and CDR2 as YSYEKL. This CDR3 is built from 14 residues. CDR3 bases: TGCGCCTGCAGCCCAGAGGGAGGGTGGGATGAGCAGTACTTC. This gives the protein CACSPEGGWDEQYF.

V gene TRBV9 combines with J gene TRBJ2-5; possibly TRBD2 for D (5 bases). The CDR3 covers 14 residues. The germline V and J ends were trimmed by 3 bases and 4 bases, with 13 bases remaining between them. The germline CDR1 and CDR2 sequences are SGDLS and YYNGEE. The CDR3 bases are TGTGCCAGCAGCGCCGGGGTCGTCCGAGAGACCCAGTACTTC. This sequence encodes CASSAGVVRETQYF.

This clonotype has at least ten counts. The CDR3 nucleotides read TGTGCCAGCAGCTTAACAGGGAGCTCCTATAATTCACCCCTCCACTTT. It encodes CASSLTGSSYNSPLHF. The chain uses TRBV7-2 and TRBJ1-6, with D possibly matching TRBD1 (6 bases). V lost 2 bases, J lost 0 bases, and 8 bases lay in between. CDR1 SGHTA and CDR2 FQGNSA come from the germline V gene. The CDR3 spans 16 residues.

This clonotype was observed at least ten times. The V gene is TRBV15, the J gene TRBJ2-5; D ambiguous. The CDR3 is 13 amino acids. V gave up 0 bases and J gave up 2 bases, with 4 bases separating them. The V gene's germline CDR1 is LNHNV and CDR2 YYDKDF (reference sequence). CDR3 in DNA: TGTGCCACCAGCAGAGAGGCACAAGAGACCCAGTACTTC. This gives the protein CATSREAQETQYF.

This clonotype was seen ten or more times. This chain connects TRBV7-2 to TRBJ2-7, with 10 positions matching TRBD2. The CDR3 runs to 14 residues. The ends lost 6 bases at V and 3 bases at J; junction bases unmatched: 5. Germline V gene lookup returns CDR1 SGHTA and CDR2 FQGNSA. The CDR3 protein is CASRLAGSSYEQYF. The CDR3 DNA is TGTGCCAGCAGACTAGCGGGGAGTAGCTACGAGCAGTACTTC.